A single sample gave rise to the 25 T cell receptor beta chains below, sequenced in a study of patients and donors after allogeneic stem cell transplantation. Each CDR3 protein gets one entry after TCRdb re-called the RT-PCR reads with MiXCR. The sample lists some 880,000 distinct CDR3 sequences, roughly 18% occurring once. The sample was blood, either unsorted or a sorted T cell fraction (not recorded which). Receptor source: a human donor who was either an allogeneic HSCT recipient or a stem cell or donor lymphocyte infusion donor (not recorded which). It is not recorded whose cells these are; they may come from a transplant donor.

This clonotype was counted only a few times. This chain joins TRBV12-3 or TRBV12-4 and TRBJ1-2, with TRBD1 matching 7 bases. V was clipped by 6 bases and J by 8 bases; unmatched bases: 6. The CDR3 spans 12 residues. CDR3 nucleotides: TGTGCCAGCAGGGACCAGACAGGGGGCTACACCTTC. Amino acid sequence: CASRDQTGGYTF.

The chain has TRBV20-1 and TRBJ2-5; TRBD1 aligns across 9 bases. This CDR3 spans 13 amino acids. Germline CDR1 DFQATT, CDR2 SNEGSKA (reference sequence). V lost 5 bases and J lost 4; bases outside the gene matches: 5. The CDR3 DNA reads as TGCAGTGCTCCCCGGACAGGGGTAGAGACCCAGTACTTC. Amino acid sequence: CSAPRTGVETQYF.

This clonotype came up once. The chain has TRBV6-2 or TRBV6-3 and TRBJ2-3; 8 bases are shared with TRBD1. The CDR3 is 16 amino acids. V was pared by 6 bases and J by 2 bases, with 10 bases of the junction left unmatched. Germline CDR1 and CDR2: MNHEY and SVGEGT. The CDR3 coding sequence is TGTGCCAGCAGGACCGGGACAGGTTATAACACAGATACGCAGTATTTT. Its translation: CASRTGTGYNTDTQYF.

The gene calls are TRBV5-1 and TRBJ2-7; D perhaps matches TRBD2 (6 bases). The germline CDR1 and CDR2 sequences are SGHRS and YFSETQ. The CDR3 spans 15 residues. V gave up 0 bases and J gave up 0 bases, with 10 bases separating them. CDR3 nucleotide sequence: TGCGCCAGCAGCTTGGATGGCGGGGACTCCTACGAGCAGTACTTC. Its translation: CASSLDGGDSYEQYF.

This chain links TRBV25-1 with TRBJ1-2; D is uncertain. This CDR3 is built from 15 residues. V lost 3 bases, J lost 2 bases, and 13 bases lay in between. Germline V gives CDR1 MGHDK, CDR2 SYGVNS. This chain's CDR3 is CASSDRADVNYGYTF. DNA for the CDR3: TGTGCCAGCAGTGATAGGGCAGATGTGAACTATGGCTACACCTTC.

This clonotype was picked up a small number of times. This chain joins TRBV7-9 and TRBJ2-2; 10 bases map to TRBD2. Germline values: CDR1 SEHNR, CDR2 FQNEAQ (reference sequence). The CDR3 covers 17 residues. Losses at the gene ends were 1 base for V and 0 bases for J; bases not matched to a gene: 2. CDR3 protein: CASSLVGLAANTGELFF. CDR3 in DNA: TGTGCCAGCAGCTTAGTAGGACTAGCGGCGAACACCGGGGAGCTGTTTTTT.

This clonotype showed up just a few times. The chain is built from TRBV3-1 and TRBJ1-1; D is possibly TRBD1 (5 bases). The germline gives CDR1 LGHDT, CDR2 YNNKEL (reference sequence). CDR3 size: 15 residues. V lost 6 bases and J lost 1, with 15 bases in between. The CDR3 DNA reads as TGTGCCAGCAGGGGTGGAGGGACGAAGAACACTGAAGCTTTCTTT. Translation gives CASRGGGTKNTEAFF.

This clonotype was seen many times. The chain combines TRBV12-3 or TRBV12-4 with TRBJ2-5, with 7 bases aligning to TRBD2. V shed 4 bases, J shed 0 bases, and the junction held 5 bases outside the gene matches. The CDR3 contains 15 residues. The CDR3 spells CASSSWGGHQETQYF. CDR3 DNA: TGTGCCAGCAGTTCCTGGGGAGGGCACCAAGAGACCCAGTACTTC.

Many counts were recorded for this clonotype. This chain links TRBV12-3 or TRBV12-4 with TRBJ1-1; 9 bases agree with TRBD1. The CDR3 is made up of 14 amino acids. Trimming at V came to 6 bases and at J to 3 bases, leaving 5 bases not matched to a gene. The CDR3 region is CASRTGGADTEAFF. The DNA for the CDR3 is TGTGCCAGCAGGACAGGGGGAGCTGACACTGAAGCTTTCTTT.

This clonotype was detected only a few times. The gene calls are TRBV6-5 and TRBJ1-5; a possible D gene is TRBD1 (6 bases). There are 17 residues in the CDR3. Trimming removed 1 base at V and 7 bases at J, with 20 bases between. Germline V gene data show CDR1 as MNHEY and CDR2 as SVGAGI. CDR3 DNA: TGTGCCAGCAGTTACTTTACGGGGGAGGGGGTCGGCCAGCCCCAGCATTTT. Its protein product is CASSYFTGEGVGQPQHF.

The chain links TRBV7-9 to TRBJ2-3; 7 nucleotides line up with TRBD2. V gave up 6 bases and J gave up 3 bases; unmatched junction bases: 6. This CDR3 contains 14 residues. From germline, CDR1 is SEHNR and CDR2 FQNEAQ (reference sequence). The CDR3 here is CASRRRELTDTQYF. The CDR3 DNA sequence: TGTGCCAGCAGGAGGCGGGAGCTGACAGATACGCAGTATTTT.

The table lists this clonotype with a few counts. The rearrangement uses TRBV18 and TRBJ1-5; TRBD1 aligns across 7 bases. The CDR3 is 17 amino acids. The V and J ends lost 0 bases and 1 base, in that order; junction bases with no gene match: 6. Germline CDR1 and CDR2: KGHSH and LQKENI. The CDR3 here is CASSPPGQQGSNQPQHF. As DNA, the CDR3 is TGTGCCAGCTCACCACCGGGACAGCAAGGAAGCAATCAGCCCCAGCATTTT.

The chain recombines TRBV6-5 with TRBJ2-5; tentative D call: TRBD1 (6 bases). V was pared by 2 bases and J by 7 bases, with 23 bases between. This CDR3 contains 17 residues. Germline V gene lookup returns CDR1 MNHEY and CDR2 SVGAGI. The CDR3 protein is CASSYVGGLTSDSTQYF. The CDR3 nucleotides are TGTGCCAGCAGTTACGTAGGGGGTCTGACAAGTGACTCGACCCAGTACTTC.

The chain recombines TRBV25-1 with TRBJ1-6, with D uncertain. Per germline, CDR1 MGHDK and CDR2 SYGVNS. The CDR3 totals 19 residues. V was shortened by 6 bases and J by 10 bases, with 31 bases between the two germline ends. CDR3: CASRGSFSRVSNGRSPLHF. DNA for the CDR3: TGTGCCAGCAGAGGGTCTTTTTCCCGGGTCTCAAATGGGCGATCACCCCTCCACTTT. Filled out from reference TRBV25-1 and TRBJ1-6, the complete variable domain reads EADIYQTPRYLVIGTGKKITLECSQTMGHDKMYWYQQDPGMELHLIHYSYGVNSTEKGDLSSESTVSRIRTEHFPLTLESARPSHTSQYLCASRGSFSRVSNGRSPLHFGNGTRLTVT.

The rearrangement joins TRBV6-1 to TRBJ2-1, with TRBD2 matching over 8 bases. The trim removed 11 bases at V and 5 bases at J, leaving 11 bases unmatched. CDR3 length: 14 residues. Germline V lookup: CDR1 MNHNS, CDR2 SASEGT. In DNA, the CDR3 is TGTGCCGGAGGGCTCGGCGGGGGGAACAATGAGCAGTTCTTC. This encodes CAGGLGGGNNEQFF.

The rearrangement joins TRBV12-3 or TRBV12-4 to TRBJ2-5; 7 bases agree with TRBD2. The V gene end was trimmed by 5 bases and the J gene end by 1 base; junction bases not matched to a gene: 7. The CDR3 is 15 amino acids. The CDR3 nucleotides read TGTGCCAGCAGTCCACTCCGGGGGGTCCAAGAGACCCAGTACTTC. This encodes CASSPLRGVQETQYF.

The chain carries TRBV2 and TRBJ2-7, with no clear D. Trimming took 1 base from V and 2 from J, leaving 9 bases between them. The CDR3 has 14 amino acids. Germline CDR1 reads SNHLY; CDR2 reads FYNNEI. CDR3 DNA sequence: TGTGCCAGCAGTGAAGAGGTAGGAACCTACGAGCAGTACTTC. Protein: CASSEEVGTYEQYF.

The genes are TRBV20-1 and TRBJ1-2; no reliable D call. Looked up from germline, CDR1 is DFQATT and CDR2 is SNEGSKA (reference sequence). The germline V and J ends were trimmed by 3 bases and 6 bases, with 26 bases remaining between them. The CDR3 sequence is 17 residues long. CDR3 sequence reads: CSASHSVPAGIEDGYTF. CDR3 sequence (DNA): TGCAGTGCTAGCCACTCGGTACCTGCGGGGATAGAAGATGGCTACACCTTC.

The sample holds a few counts of this clonotype. J is TRBJ1-2 and V is TRBV29-1, with D maybe TRBD1 (5 bases). Germline V CDR1 and CDR2: SQVTM, ANQGSEA. Trimming left V 3 bases short and J 5 bases short, with 16 bases between. CDR3 length: 14 amino acids. CDR3 sequence: CSVDGAGAGYGYTF. CDR3 DNA sequence: TGCAGCGTTGATGGTGCGGGCGCAGGGTATGGCTACACCTTC.

The table lists this clonotype with a few counts. The chain uses TRBV28 and TRBJ2-7, with 8 bases aligning to TRBD1. V was clipped by 3 bases and J by 7 bases; unmatched bases: 14. Germline assignment: CDR1 MDHEN and CDR2 SYDVKM. CDR3 length equals 16 residues. The CDR3 DNA is TGTGCCAGCAGTTTGCTAGCCGGACAGGGAAGTCAGGAGCAGTACTTC. Translating it yields CASSLLAGQGSQEQYF.

This sequence joins TRBV21-1 and TRBJ1-2. TRBV21-1 is a listed pseudogene. The CDR3 consists of 15 residues. CDR3 residues: CASSPIQLANYGYTF. The CDR3 nucleotides are TGTGCCAGCAGCCCAATCCAGTTAGCCAACTATGGCTACACCTTC.

V and J are TRBV4-3 and TRBJ2-3, with 11 bases lining up with TRBD2. This CDR3 is built from 18 residues. Germline V CDR1 and CDR2: LGHNA, YSLEER. J was trimmed by 2 bases and V by 0 bases; bases with no gene match: 7. The CDR3 loop is CASSQDVASGGYTDTQYF. The CDR3 region has the DNA TGCGCCAGCAGCCAAGATGTCGCTAGCGGGGGGTACACAGATACGCAGTATTTT.

The table lists this clonotype with a few counts. The V and J genes are TRBV29-1 and TRBJ2-1; tentative D call: TRBD2 (5 bases). From germline, CDR1 is SQVTM and CDR2 ANQGSEA. This CDR3 comprises 8 residues. CDR3: CYRGEQFF. Written as DNA, the CDR3 is TGCTATCGAGGGGAGCAGTTCTTC.

With regard to this clonotype: At one boundary the junction diverges from the germline segment, which might be a read error. The V call is TRBV7-9, the J call TRBJ2-5; the D gene is possibly TRBD2 (5 bases). Germline CDR1 SEHNR, CDR2 FQNEAQ (reference sequence). This CDR3 is 14 amino acids long. The CDR3 DNA sequence: TGTGCCAGCAGCGGAGAGGGCACCCAACAGACCCAGTACTTC. Translating it yields CASSGEGTQQTQYF.

In this sample, this clonotype turned up a few times. The genes are TRBV7-6 and TRBJ2-7, with 9 bases identical to TRBD1. Per the germline V gene, CDR1 is SGHVS and CDR2 is FNYEAQ. The CDR3 totals 14 residues. With V trimmed by 2 bases and J by 5 bases, 4 bases remained unmatched. CDR3 protein: CASSLLTGGNEQYF. In DNA, the CDR3 is TGTGCCAGCAGCTTATTAACAGGGGGCAACGAGCAGTACTTC.